The 31 T cell receptor beta chains given below trace back to one sample, sequenced in a study of blood T cell repertoires in COVID-19. Sequenced by immunoSEQ multiplex PCR; TCRdb stores in-frame clones only, minus some. The sample has around 76,000 clones; more than 85% are singletons. The sequenced material came from peripheral blood. The source of these receptors is a man aged 55-75 years with acute or convalescent COVID-19.

The rearrangement uses TRBV5-8 and TRBJ1-6; 11 positions agree with TRBD1. From germline, CDR1 is SGHTS and CDR2 YDEGEE. CDR3 length: 15 amino acids. V lost 4 bases, J lost 10 bases, and 7 bases stayed unmatched. The CDR3 sequence: CASSRRTGGSSPLHF. As DNA, the CDR3 is TGTGCCAGCAGCAGACGGACAGGGGGCAGCTCACCCCTCCACTTT.

The chain has TRBV28 and TRBJ1-2; 7 nucleotides match TRBD1. Germline CDR1 MDHEN, CDR2 SYDVKM. The V and J ends lost 6 bases and 8 bases, in that order; junction bases with no gene match: 12. The CDR3 sequence is 14 residues long. CDR3: CASSIPTGTHGYTF. Written as DNA, the CDR3 is TGTGCCAGCAGCATACCGACAGGGACCCACGGCTACACCTTC.

This rearrangement joins TRBV13 to TRBJ2-1, with D perhaps TRBD1 (8 bases). The CDR3 has 17 residues. Trimming cost V 5 bases and J 4 bases, with 21 bases left between them. Germline CDR1 reads PRHDT; CDR2 reads FYEKMQ (reference sequence). In DNA form, the CDR3 reads TGTGCCAGCAGCCGCAACCTCGACAGGGGACTATACAATGAGCAGTTCTTC. This encodes CASSRNLDRGLYNEQFF.

This chain connects TRBV19 to TRBJ1-2, with D uncertain. Trimming took 6 bases from V and 2 from J, leaving 13 bases between them. CDR1 and CDR2 from the germline V gene are LNHDA and SQIVND (reference sequence). The CDR3 extends over 14 amino acids. The DNA of the CDR3 is TGTGCCAGTAGACGCCCGGGAGGGAACTATGGCTACACCTTC. As protein: CASRRPGGNYGYTF.

The chain carries TRBV27 and TRBJ2-7; 9 bases match TRBD1. Germline trimming cut 5 bases from V and 3 bases from J; bases unmatched to any gene: 11. The CDR3 contains 16 residues. Germline CDR1 reads MNHEY; CDR2 reads SMNVEV (reference sequence). The CDR3 sequence is CASSPNPGQGIYEQYF. The CDR3 DNA follows: TGTGCCAGCAGTCCGAACCCGGGACAGGGTATCTACGAGCAGTACTTC.

The V gene is TRBV27, the J gene TRBJ2-1, with D possibly being TRBD1 (6 bases). The CDR3 is 13 residues long. Germline V lookup: CDR1 MNHEY, CDR2 SMNVEV (reference sequence). V gave up 3 bases and J gave up 8 bases, with 11 bases separating them. The chain's CDR3 is CASSLAGVDEQFF. Written as DNA, the CDR3 is TGTGCCAGCAGTTTGGCAGGGGTCGATGAGCAGTTCTTC.

This clone has only a few counts. The chain couples TRBV6-5 to TRBJ1-1; 7 bases fit TRBD1. Germline V lookup: CDR1 MNHEY, CDR2 SVGAGI. Trimming removed 6 bases from V and 6 bases from J; junction bases left unmatched: 10. This CDR3 has 14 residues. CDR3 residues: CASRAQGLFPEAFF. CDR3 DNA sequence: TGTGCCAGCAGGGCACAGGGGTTATTCCCTGAAGCTTTCTTT.

The CDR3 DNA reads as TGTGCCAGCAGCTTAGGCGCTTACAATGAGCAGTTCTTC. Its translation: CASSLGAYNEQFF. The V and J genes are TRBV7-2 and TRBJ2-1; D ambiguous. Germline V gives CDR1 SGHTA, CDR2 FQGNSA. V lost 1 base, J lost 4 bases, and 5 bases lay in between. The CDR3 has 13 residues.

V and J are TRBV5-1 and TRBJ2-1; TRBD2 matches at 10 bases. J lost 6 bases, V lost 3 bases, and 3 bases had no gene match. CDR3 length equals 14 residues. Looked up from germline, CDR1 is SGHRS and CDR2 is YFSETQ. The CDR3 nucleotides read TGCGCCAGCAGCTACAGCGGGGGGGTCAATGAGCAGTTCTTC. Translating it yields CASSYSGGVNEQFF.

This clone has just a few counts. The chain recombines TRBV6-6 with TRBJ1-5, with a weak D call TRBD1 (5 bases). Trimming left V 6 bases short and J 5 bases short, with 17 bases between. The CDR3 totals 15 residues. Germline V CDR1 and CDR2: MNHNY, SVGAGI (reference sequence). The CDR3 sequence: CASRFDSLSDQPQHF. The CDR3 DNA follows: TGTGCCAGCAGGTTCGACAGTTTGAGTGATCAGCCCCAGCATTTT.

The chain recombines TRBV19 with TRBJ1-2; tentative D call: TRBD1 (5 bases). CDR1 is LNHDA and CDR2 is SQIVND in the germline V gene (reference sequence). The CDR3 is made up of 13 amino acids. The germline V and J ends were trimmed by 4 bases and 4 bases, with 10 bases remaining between them. The CDR3 DNA sequence: TGTGCCAGTAGTAACCAGGGCGGCTATGGCTACACCTTC. The encoded protein is CASSNQGGYGYTF. The variable domain in full, completed from reference TRBV19 and TRBJ1-2, reads DGGITQSPKYLFRKEGQNVTLSCEQNLNHDAMYWYRQDPGQGLRLIYYSQIVNDFQKGDIAEGYSVSREKKESFPLTVTSAQKNPTAFYLCASSNQGGYGYTFGSGTRLTVV.

The genes are TRBV5-4 and TRBJ1-2; weak D call: TRBD1 (5 bases). V lost 4 bases to trimming and J lost 8 bases, with 12 bases between them. There are 12 residues in the CDR3. Looked up from germline, CDR1 is SGHNT and CDR2 is YYREEE (reference sequence). The chain's CDR3 is CASSGRGKGYTF. CDR3 bases: TGTGCCAGCAGCGGCCGGGGGAAAGGCTACACCTTC.

This clone occurred once. This sequence joins TRBV7-9 and TRBJ2-7, with D possibly TRBD1 on 6 matching bases. V was shortened by 1 base and J by 5 bases, with 15 bases between the two germline ends. The germline CDR1 and CDR2 sequences are SEHNR and FQNEAQ (reference sequence). The CDR3 loop spans 15 amino acids. The CDR3 nucleotides read TGTGCCAGCAGCTTAGGCGGCAGGGGATGGGACGAGCAGTACTTC. This gives the protein CASSLGGRGWDEQYF.

V is TRBV7-9 and J is TRBJ2-7, with 7 bases aligning to TRBD1. V was pared by 2 bases and J by 2 bases, with 12 bases of the junction left unmatched. Looked up from germline, CDR1 is SEHNR and CDR2 is FQNEAQ (reference sequence). This CDR3 has 17 residues. CDR3 nucleotides: TGTGCCAGCAGCTTAACTCGCGACAGGGATTGGCCCTACGAGCAGTACTTC. Its protein product is CASSLTRDRDWPYEQYF.

The chain employs TRBV21-1 and TRBJ1-4; TRBD1 is taken as the D call from the table, unchecked against the DNA. TRBV21-1 represents a pseudogene. The CDR3 totals 16 residues. CDR3 region: CASNMDEQGRPEKLFF. CDR3 nucleotide sequence: TGTGCCAGCAACATGGATGAACAGGGTCGTCCTGAAAAACTGTTTTTT.

This clone came up once. The chain couples TRBV3-1 (or the pseudogene TRBV3-2) to TRBJ2-3; 11 positions agree with TRBD2. The CDR3 extends over 17 amino acids. Per the germline V gene, CDR1 is LGHDT and CDR2 is YNNKEL (reference sequence). The V segment lost 4 bases and the J segment 2 bases; nucleotides outside the gene matches: 8. The CDR3 loop reads CASSRTGTSGHTDTQYF. CDR3 nucleotide sequence: TGTGCCAGCAGCCGAACCGGGACTAGCGGTCACACAGATACGCAGTATTTT.

The chain has TRBV21-1 and TRBJ2-3; the table's TRBD2 call for D was not verified on the DNA. TRBV21-1 is a recognized pseudogene. The CDR3 consists of 18 residues. CDR3 loop: CASSKWGAGGPVTDTQYF. In nucleotides, the CDR3 is TGTGCCAGCAGCAAGTGGGGTGCGGGAGGGCCGGTGACAGATACGCAGTATTTT.

This clone has only one observation. This chain uses TRBV19 with TRBJ1-2; no clear D gene. Germline V gene sequence: CDR1 LNHDA, CDR2 SQIVND (reference sequence). Trimming took 7 bases from V and 6 from J, leaving 12 bases between them. The CDR3 runs to 12 residues. The DNA for the CDR3 is TGTGCCAGTACCCGAGGCGGGGATGGCTACACCTTC. Its translation: CASTRGGDGYTF.

This chain joins TRBV6-1 and TRBJ1-2; D perhaps matches TRBD1 (5 bases). V was shortened by 3 bases and J by 4 bases, with 9 bases between the two germline ends. The CDR3 contains 13 residues. CDR1 and CDR2 from the germline V gene are MNHNS and SASEGT. The CDR3 sequence is CASSEQGIYGYTF. The CDR3 DNA is TGTGCCAGCAGTGAGCAGGGTATCTATGGCTACACCTTC.

The CDR3 DNA reads as TGTGCCAGCAGCTTGGCCGGGACTTATAGCAATCAGCCCCAGCATTTT. Amino acids: CASSLAGTYSNQPQHF. The V gene is TRBV5-6, the J gene TRBJ1-5, with D possibly being TRBD1 (5 bases). Trimming cost V 0 bases and J 0 bases, with 10 bases left between them. The CDR3 contains 16 residues. From germline, CDR1 is SGHDT and CDR2 YYEEEE.

The chain couples TRBV19 to TRBJ1-1; 7 bases line up with TRBD1. With 3 bases clipped from V and 3 bases from J, the junction kept 13 bases outside the gene matches. Germline V CDR1 and CDR2: LNHDA, SQIVND (reference sequence). CDR3 size: 17 residues. The CDR3 sequence: CASSIRGTGAPYTEAFF. The CDR3 nucleotides read TGTGCCAGTAGTATCCGGGGCACAGGGGCCCCGTACACTGAAGCTTTCTTT.

The chain links TRBV10-3 to TRBJ1-5; 9 nucleotides match TRBD1. Germline values: CDR1 ENHRY, CDR2 SYGVKD. V dropped 5 bases and J dropped 0; count of bases not matched to a gene: 5. The CDR3 runs to 16 residues. As DNA, the CDR3 is TGTGCCATCAGTCCGGGACAGGGATTTAGCAATCAGCCCCAGCATTTT. It encodes CAISPGQGFSNQPQHF.

The chain carries TRBV25-1 and TRBJ1-4; the match to TRBD1 covers 7 bases. This CDR3 has 17 amino acids. V shed 3 bases, J shed 4 bases, and the junction held 11 bases outside the gene matches. Looked up from germline, CDR1 is MGHDK and CDR2 is SYGVNS. The CDR3 here is CASSDLRTGAVNEKLFF. The CDR3 DNA is TGTGCCAGCAGTGATTTAAGAACAGGGGCCGTTAATGAAAAACTGTTTTTT. Variable domain in full (rest from reference TRBV25-1 and TRBJ1-4): EADIYQTPRYLVIGTGKKITLECSQTMGHDKMYWYQQDPGMELHLIHYSYGVNSTEKGDLSSESTVSRIRTEHFPLTLESARPSHTSQYLCASSDLRTGAVNEKLFFGSGTQLSVL.

V usage is TRBV27 and J usage is TRBJ1-5; tentative D call: TRBD1 (5 bases). This CDR3 is built from 14 residues. Trimming took 2 bases from V and 6 from J, leaving 11 bases between them. Per the germline V gene, CDR1 is MNHEY and CDR2 is SMNVEV (reference sequence). The CDR3 loop reads CASSLGGGSQPQHF. Here the CDR3 DNA reads TGTGCCAGCAGTTTAGGTGGGGGGAGTCAGCCCCAGCATTTT.

This clone was detected only once. The chain recombines TRBV7-6 with TRBJ2-2; 7 nucleotides line up with TRBD2. The length of the CDR3 is 15 residues. CDR1 SGHVS and CDR2 FNYEAQ come from the germline V gene. V trimming: 1 base; J trimming: 4 bases; junction bases outside the gene matches: 3. In DNA, the CDR3 is TGTGCCAGCAGCTTAGGCGGGGGACGCACCGGGGAGCTGTTTTTT. This codes for CASSLGGGRTGELFF.

The chain uses TRBV28 and TRBJ2-7; tentatively, D is TRBD1 (6 bases). This CDR3 is built from 12 residues. Germline V gives CDR1 MDHEN, CDR2 SYDVKM. V shed 11 bases and J shed 12 bases, with 23 bases lying between them. CDR3 sequence reads: CAGGEQGRLRYF. CDR3 nucleotides: TGTGCCGGTGGAGAACAGGGCCGCTTAAGGTACTTC. The full variable domain, completed using reference TRBV28 and TRBJ2-7, is DVKVTQSSRYLVKRTGEKVFLECVQDMDHENMFWYRQDPGLGLRLIYFSYDVKMKEKGDIPEGYSVSREKKERFSLILESASTNQTSMYLCAGGEQGRLRYFGPGTRLTVT.

This clone was detected only once. This chain links TRBV19 with TRBJ1-3; D uncertain. V shed 6 bases and J shed 0 bases, with 12 bases lying between them. CDR3 size: 15 residues. Germline V gene sequence: CDR1 LNHDA, CDR2 SQIVND (reference sequence). CDR3 DNA sequence: TGTGCCAGTAGGGAGGATCCCAGCTCTGGAAACACCATATATTTT. As protein: CASREDPSSGNTIYF.

The chain combines TRBV18 with TRBJ1-2, with D possibly being TRBD1 (5 bases). Trimming stripped 2 bases from V and 4 bases from J, with 11 bases between. CDR1 and CDR2 from the germline V gene are KGHSH and LQKENI. The CDR3 has 14 residues. The DNA for the CDR3 is TGTGCCAGCTCACCATGGGATGACAGCTATGGCTACACCTTC. This gives the protein CASSPWDDSYGYTF.

In nucleotides, the CDR3 is TGTGCCAGCAGTTACAGGGACACTGGCGAGCAGTACTTC. This sequence encodes CASSYRDTGEQYF. V is TRBV6-5 and J is TRBJ2-7; tentatively, D is TRBD1 (6 bases). Trimming removed 2 bases from V and 6 bases from J, with 11 bases in between. In germline, CDR1 is MNHEY, CDR2 SVGAGI. This CDR3 region has 13 residues.

CDR3 DNA: TGCAGTGCTAGGGGACAGTATGGCTACACCTTC. Translating gives CSARGQYGYTF. The chain recombines TRBV20-1 with TRBJ1-2; 7 bases fit TRBD1. There are 11 residues in the CDR3. V lost 3 bases, J lost 5 bases, and 0 bases stayed unmatched. Germline V gives CDR1 DFQATT, CDR2 SNEGSKA (reference sequence).

The gene calls are TRBV5-1 and TRBJ1-2; no definite D call. The CDR3 spans 15 residues. V lost 0 bases and J 0 bases, leaving 9 bases between the germline ends. CDR1 and CDR2 from the germline V gene are SGHRS and YFSETQ. CDR3 bases: TGCGCCAGCAGCTTGGGGACGGGAGCTAACTATGGCTACACCTTC. This encodes CASSLGTGANYGYTF.